The clone carrying this TCR beta chain was recorded a few times. This specimen comes from a study of T cells after yellow fever vaccination. TCRdb redid the calling of the 5' RACE reads with MiXCR, one entry per CDR3 protein. This table has about 320,000 distinct CDR3 sequences, over 3.5% appearing once. The CDR3 spans 16 residues. V dropped 1 base and J dropped 2 bases, with 17 bases sitting between them. Germline-derived CDR1 and CDR2 are DFQATT and SNEGSKA (reference sequence). This TCR was recovered from a man between 18 and 35 years old who received the YFV17D yellow fever vaccine. The specimen was PBMCs, collected 15 days after the yellow fever booster vaccination. V usage is TRBV20-1 and J usage is TRBJ2-5, with D maybe TRBD1 (6 bases). CDR3 loop: CSARGGPKVEQETQYF. CDR3 nucleotide sequence: TGCAGTGCTAGAGGGGGGCCGAAGGTGGAACAAGAGACCCAGTACTTC.